The clone carrying this T cell receptor beta chain was observed a few times. Its specificity is not known. These data belong to a study of a mutant IDH1 vaccine in newly diagnosed glioma. Study in general: Eight vaccinations reached patients in weeks 1, 3, 5, 7, 11, 15, 19 and 23.

Time point given: week 23, last vaccination. Each dose of the vaccine consisted of 300 ug of mutant IDH1 20-mer peptide, with topical imiquimod. Study observations and caveats: The vaccine induced immune responses, and these occurred in more than 80% of patients.

TCRdb keeps only in-frame clones here, not all; method: immunoSEQ multiplex PCR. This sample has some 40,000 clones; roughly 76% occur once, and the top ten carry about 5.2%. The source of this sequence is a man in his forties with glioma. The sample here was PBMCs, taken from a glioma patient whose treatment included an IDH1 peptide vaccine.

In DNA form, the CDR3 reads TGTGCCTGGAATGGGGGCACCACTGAAGCTTTCTTT. Its protein is CAWNGGTTEAFF. V is TRBV30 and J is TRBJ1-1; the D gene is possibly TRBD1 (6 bases). Germline V gives CDR1 GTSNPN, CDR2 SVGIG (reference sequence). V lost 4 bases, J lost 4 bases, and 10 bases lay in between. CDR3 length equals 12 residues.